Listed here are 27 T cell receptor beta chains from one sample, sequenced in a study of a mutant IDH1 vaccine in newly diagnosed glioma. What these receptors recognize is not known. As for time point: week 35, safety follow-up. A single vaccine dose contained 300 ug of mutant IDH1 20-mer peptide, and topical imiquimod was used with it. The data were produced by immunoSEQ multiplex PCR, yet TCRdb's version contains in-frame clones alone and is incomplete. This sample yields around 60,000 clones, of which roughly 79% are seen a single time; 5% to 7% belongs to the top ten. The starting material was PBMCs, obtained from a glioma patient whose treatment included an IDH1 peptide vaccine. The receptors were gathered from a middle-aged man with glioma.

The chain recombines TRBV2 with TRBJ2-3; no clear D. The V end lost 1 base, the J end lost 2 bases, and 13 bases lay between the germline ends. CDR1 is SNHLY and CDR2 is FYNNEI in the germline V gene. The CDR3 extends over 16 amino acids. CDR3 sequence (DNA): TGTGCCAGCAGTGAAGGGTTCAGACCCGACACAGATACGCAGTATTTT. It specifies CASSEGFRPDTDTQYF. The full variable domain, completed using reference TRBV2 and TRBJ2-3, is EPEVTQTPSHQVTQMGQEVILRCVPISNHLYFYWYRQILGQKVEFLVSFYNNEISEKSEIFDDQFSVERPDGSNFTLKIRSTKLEDSAMYFCASSEGFRPDTDTQYFGPGTRLTVL.

Details on this clone: Compared with germline, one end of the junction differs, possibly owing to a read error. The chain uses TRBV7-7 and TRBJ2-5; D call uncertain. Germline V gene lookup returns CDR1 SSHAT and CDR2 FNYEAQ (reference sequence). This CDR3 has 15 amino acids. This chain's CDR3 is CASSLVSGWGETQYF. The CDR3, as DNA: TGTGCTAGCAGCTTAGTAAGTGGATGGGGAGAGACCCAGTACTTC. The whole variable domain, remainder taken from reference TRBV7-7 and TRBJ2-5, is GAGVSQSPRYKVTKRGQDVTLRCDPISSHATLYWYQQALGQGPEFLTYFNYEAQPDKSGLPSDRFSAERPEGSISTLTIQRTEQRDSAMYRCASSLVSGWGETQYFGPGTRLLVL.

The rearrangement links TRBV5-6 to TRBJ1-1, with D possibly TRBD1 on 6 matching bases. CDR1 SGHDT and CDR2 YYEEEE come from the germline V gene. The CDR3 length is 15 residues. V was pared by 2 bases and J by 4 bases, with 15 bases between. The CDR3 nucleotides read TGTGCCAGCAGCTTACGGGGGCCCCTCGCCACTGAAGCTTTCTTT. Amino acids: CASSLRGPLATEAFF.

V and J are TRBV19 and TRBJ1-5; 8 nucleotides agree with TRBD1. CDR1 is LNHDA and CDR2 is SQIVND in the germline V gene (reference sequence). The CDR3 is made up of 15 amino acids. V was clipped by 3 bases and J by 4 bases; unmatched bases: 5. CDR3 sequence (DNA): TGTGCCAGTAGTATTCAGGGGGCGCGTAATCAGCCCCAGCATTTT. Its translation is CASSIQGARNQPQHF.

The rearrangement uses TRBV5-6 and TRBJ2-5; either TRBD1 or TRBD2 may supply D (5 bases each). Germline CDR1 is SGHDT and CDR2 is YYEEEE. V lost 0 bases and J lost 7, with 19 bases in between. The CDR3 extends over 16 amino acids. DNA of the CDR3: TGTGCCAGCAGCTTGGGACCGGGACGACCCCTAGCGACCCAGTACTTC. Encoded protein: CASSLGPGRPLATQYF.

The rearrangement joins TRBV7-2 to TRBJ2-1; 8 nucleotides match TRBD2. The V and J ends lost 2 bases and 9 bases, in that order; junction bases with no gene match: 9. This CDR3 has 15 residues. Germline-derived CDR1 and CDR2 are SGHTA and FQGNSA. CDR3 amino acids: CASSLPAGGIGEQFF. The CDR3 bases are TGTGCCAGCAGCTTACCGGCGGGGGGCATCGGTGAGCAGTTCTTC.

This chain's CDR3 is CASSRAGTGELFF. The CDR3 region has the DNA TGTGCCAGCAGCCGCGCCGGCACCGGGGAGCTGTTTTTT. The rearrangement uses TRBV7-9 and TRBJ2-2; D ambiguous. V lost 5 bases, J lost 4 bases, and 8 bases lay in between. The germline CDR1 and CDR2 sequences are SEHNR and FQNEAQ (reference sequence). There are 13 residues in the CDR3.

V is TRBV11-2 and J is TRBJ2-7; TRBD1 might be the D (6 bases). Trimming pared 2 bases from V and 3 bases from J, leaving 14 bases between. This CDR3 region has 15 residues. Germline-derived CDR1 and CDR2 are SGHAT and FQNNGV. DNA of the CDR3: TGTGCCAGCAGCTTATCGAGGGGGACCATCTACGAGCAGTACTTC. The encoded protein is CASSLSRGTIYEQYF.

This sequence joins TRBV29-1 and TRBJ2-5, with no clear D. Trimming cost V 4 bases and J 7 bases, with 7 bases left between them. Germline V gives CDR1 SQVTM, CDR2 ANQGSEA. This CDR3 has 10 residues. In DNA form, the CDR3 reads TGCAGCGTTGCCGAGAGGACCCAGTACTTC. This encodes CSVAERTQYF.

Comment on this clone: Other DNA sequences in this sample translate to the same CDR3. CDR3 amino acids: CASSLSGGQETQYF. The CDR3 DNA is TGTGCCAGCAGCCTTAGCGGGGGTCAAGAGACCCAGTACTTC. The chain joins TRBV9 to TRBJ2-5; the match to TRBD2 covers 9 bases. From germline, CDR1 is SGDLS and CDR2 YYNGEE. The CDR3 is 14 amino acids. Trimming took 4 bases from V and 2 from J; bases not matched to a gene: 3.

The chain carries TRBV25-1 and TRBJ2-5; D ambiguous. Per the germline V gene, CDR1 is MGHDK and CDR2 is SYGVNS. The CDR3 runs 14 residues. V was shortened by 0 bases and J by 1 base, with 6 bases between the two germline ends. The CDR3 DNA sequence: TGTGCCAGCAGTGAATATATCGGCCAAGAGACCCAGTACTTC. Its protein product is CASSEYIGQETQYF. Together with reference TRBV25-1 and TRBJ2-5, the CDR3 gives the full variable domain: EADIYQTPRYLVIGTGKKITLECSQTMGHDKMYWYQQDPGMELHLIHYSYGVNSTEKGDLSSESTVSRIRTEHFPLTLESARPSHTSQYLCASSEYIGQETQYFGPGTRLLVL.

This sequence joins TRBV7-6 and TRBJ2-2; 10 nucleotides align to TRBD2. Germline V gene lookup returns CDR1 SGHVS and CDR2 FNYEAQ. V was pared by 1 base and J by 1 base, with 3 bases of the junction left unmatched. The CDR3 extends over 17 amino acids. The CDR3 spells CASSLVRLAGNTGELFF. CDR3 in DNA: TGTGCCAGCAGCTTAGTAAGACTAGCGGGGAACACCGGGGAGCTGTTTTTT.

This clone was seen just once. The chain carries TRBV19 and TRBJ1-5; D remains unclear. Trimming stripped 3 bases from V and 6 bases from J, with 9 bases between. The CDR3 length is 13 residues. Germline CDR1 and CDR2: LNHDA and SQIVND (reference sequence). The CDR3 sequence is CASSIGVTQPQHF. CDR3 in DNA: TGTGCCAGTAGTATCGGGGTGACTCAGCCCCAGCATTTT. Filled out from reference TRBV19 and TRBJ1-5, the complete variable domain reads DGGITQSPKYLFRKEGQNVTLSCEQNLNHDAMYWYRQDPGQGLRLIYYSQIVNDFQKGDIAEGYSVSREKKESFPLTVTSAQKNPTAFYLCASSIGVTQPQHFGDGTRLSIL.

Points on this clone: Other DNA sequences in this sample translate to the same CDR3. This chain uses TRBV28 with TRBJ1-2; no clear D. The V gene lost 4 bases and the J gene lost 2 bases, with 5 bases spanning the gap. CDR1 is MDHEN, CDR2 SYDVKM, per germline. The CDR3 consists of 12 residues. DNA for the CDR3: TGTGCCAGCAGTTCCGTGAACTATGGCTACACCTTC. Residues: CASSSVNYGYTF.

V and J are TRBV5-1 and TRBJ1-4; 8 bases match TRBD1. Germline V CDR1 and CDR2: SGHRS, YFSETQ. The V segment lost 5 bases and the J segment 8 bases; nucleotides outside the gene matches: 5. This CDR3 contains 13 residues. CDR3 in DNA: TGCGCCAGCAGTCGGGACAGGACAGAAAAACTGTTTTTT. This gives the protein CASSRDRTEKLFF. Drawing the rest from reference TRBV5-1 and TRBJ1-4, the complete variable domain is KAGVTQTPRYLIKTRGQQVTLSCSPISGHRSVSWYQQTPGQGLQFLFEYFSETQRNKGNFPGRFSGRQFSNSRSEMNVSTLELGDSALYLCASSRDRTEKLFFGSGTQLSVL.

The CDR3 bases are TGTGCCAGCAGTGAAGTGACAGGGGTAGCTGAAAAACTGTTTTTT. Its protein product is CASSEVTGVAEKLFF. The gene calls are TRBV2 and TRBJ1-4; 8 nucleotides match TRBD1. V was clipped by 1 base and J by 7 bases; unmatched bases: 5. Germline assignment: CDR1 SNHLY and CDR2 FYNNEI. CDR3 length equals 15 residues.

V is TRBV5-1 and J is TRBJ2-7; the D is unclear. The CDR3 extends over 15 amino acids. Trimming removed 0 bases from V and 4 bases from J, with 14 bases in between. Germline V lookup: CDR1 SGHRS, CDR2 YFSETQ. In nucleotides, the CDR3 is TGCGCCAGCAGCTTGGAACCCCCCCGGCGGTACGAGCAGTACTTC. Translated, it gives CASSLEPPRRYEQYF.

The rearrangement joins TRBV6-6 to TRBJ2-7; maybe TRBD2 (6 bases). V was cut by 0 bases and J by 2 bases, with 8 bases left in between. The length of the CDR3 is 14 residues. Germline CDR1 reads MNHNY; CDR2 reads SVGAGI (reference sequence). The CDR3 DNA follows: TGTGCCAGCAGTTACTCTGCGGGAACCTACGAGCAGTACTTC. It codes for CASSYSAGTYEQYF.

The chain joins TRBV19 to TRBJ1-2; D gene unclear. Germline V gives CDR1 LNHDA, CDR2 SQIVND (reference sequence). Between the trimmed V and J ends, which lost 1 base and 8 bases, there was a span of 11 bases. This CDR3 contains 13 residues. CDR3 nucleotide sequence: TGTGCCAGTAGTATAGTAGGAGGAGAAGGCTACACCTTC. Its protein is CASSIVGGEGYTF.

The rearrangement uses TRBV7-2 and TRBJ2-7; 8 bases map to TRBD2. Trimming cost V 4 bases and J 5 bases; bases outside gene matches: 7. Germline CDR1 reads SGHTA; CDR2 reads FQGNSA. The CDR3 loop spans 14 amino acids. The DNA of the CDR3 is TGTGCCAGCAGCTGGAGCGGGAGTCGCGACGAGCAGTACTTC. Protein sequence: CASSWSGSRDEQYF.

For the CDR3, the DNA is TGTGCCAGCAGGTCACCGGGACTAACCACAGATACGCAGTATTTT. It codes for CASRSPGLTTDTQYF. This sequence joins TRBV28 and TRBJ2-3, with 7 bases lining up with TRBD2. V was clipped by 6 bases and J by 2 bases; unmatched bases: 8. The germline gives CDR1 MDHEN, CDR2 SYDVKM. The CDR3 length is 15 residues.

This rearrangement joins TRBV5-4 to TRBJ2-5, with 13 bases aligning to TRBD2. Germline CDR1 and CDR2: SGHNT and YYREEE (reference sequence). J gave up 5 bases and V 4 bases, and 11 bases lay outside the gene matches. There are 17 residues in the CDR3. The CDR3 sequence: CASSRGTSGAGKETQYF. CDR3 coding DNA: TGTGCCAGCAGCCGCGGGACTAGCGGGGCCGGAAAGGAGACCCAGTACTTC. The full variable domain, its missing parts supplied by reference TRBV5-4 and TRBJ2-5, is ETGVTQSPTHLIKTRGQQVTLRCSSQSGHNTVSWYQQALGQGPQFIFQYYREEENGRGNFPPRFSGLQFPNYSSELNVNALELDDSALYLCASSRGTSGAGKETQYFGPGTRLLVL.

The chain links TRBV12-5 to TRBJ1-4; no definite D call. This CDR3 is built from 14 residues. Germline CDR1 reads LGHNT; CDR2 reads FRNRAP. V dropped 1 base and J dropped 5 bases, with 8 bases sitting between them. The CDR3 here is CASGLATVNEKLFF. In nucleotides, the CDR3 is TGTGCTAGTGGTTTGGCAACAGTCAATGAAAAACTGTTTTTT.

This clone showed up just once. The gene calls are TRBV28 and TRBJ2-1, with TRBD2 matching over 9 bases. In germline, CDR1 is MDHEN, CDR2 SYDVKM. The V and J ends lost 5 bases and 0 bases, in that order; junction bases with no gene match: 5. The CDR3 extends over 16 amino acids. CDR3: CASSALAGSSYNEQFF. For the CDR3, the DNA is TGTGCCAGCAGTGCCCTAGCGGGGAGCTCCTACAATGAGCAGTTCTTC.

The chain is built from TRBV27 and TRBJ1-5; TRBD1 might be the D (5 bases). Trimming removed 2 bases from V and 1 base from J, with 9 bases in between. Germline assignment: CDR1 MNHEY and CDR2 SMNVEV (reference sequence). The CDR3 runs 15 residues. CDR3: CASSLNPGSNQPQHF. In DNA form, the CDR3 reads TGTGCCAGCAGTTTAAATCCAGGGAGCAATCAGCCCCAGCATTTT.

This sequence joins TRBV30 and TRBJ2-7; a weak D match, TRBD1 (6 bases). The CDR3 runs to 12 residues. Germline CDR1 is GTSNPN and CDR2 is SVGIG (reference sequence). V gave up 2 bases and J gave up 4 bases, with 9 bases separating them. The CDR3 nucleotides read TGTGCCTGGAGTACACAGGGATACGAGCAGTACTTC. It encodes CAWSTQGYEQYF.

Regarding this clone: At one end, the junction sequence differs from germline, possibly due to a read error. V is TRBV7-7 and J is TRBJ2-1; perhaps TRBD2 as D (6 bases). Germline V gives CDR1 SSHAT, CDR2 FNYEAQ (reference sequence). The length of the CDR3 is 15 residues. CDR3 sequence: CASSLDGGKGNEQFF. Written as DNA, the CDR3 is TGTGCTAGCAGCTTAGATGGGGGGAAGGGCAATGAGCAGTTCTTC.